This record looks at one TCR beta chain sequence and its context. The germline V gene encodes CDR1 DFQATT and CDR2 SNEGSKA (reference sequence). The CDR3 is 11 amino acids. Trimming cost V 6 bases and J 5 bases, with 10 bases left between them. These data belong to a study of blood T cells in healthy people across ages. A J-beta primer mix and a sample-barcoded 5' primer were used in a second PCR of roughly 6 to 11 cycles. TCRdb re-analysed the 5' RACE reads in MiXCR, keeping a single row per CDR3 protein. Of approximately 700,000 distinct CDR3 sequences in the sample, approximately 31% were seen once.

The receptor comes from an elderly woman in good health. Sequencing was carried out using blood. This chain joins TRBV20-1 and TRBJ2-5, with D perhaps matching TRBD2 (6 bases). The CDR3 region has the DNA TGCAGTGCCCAACTAGCCGAGACCCAGTACTTC. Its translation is CSAQLAETQYF.